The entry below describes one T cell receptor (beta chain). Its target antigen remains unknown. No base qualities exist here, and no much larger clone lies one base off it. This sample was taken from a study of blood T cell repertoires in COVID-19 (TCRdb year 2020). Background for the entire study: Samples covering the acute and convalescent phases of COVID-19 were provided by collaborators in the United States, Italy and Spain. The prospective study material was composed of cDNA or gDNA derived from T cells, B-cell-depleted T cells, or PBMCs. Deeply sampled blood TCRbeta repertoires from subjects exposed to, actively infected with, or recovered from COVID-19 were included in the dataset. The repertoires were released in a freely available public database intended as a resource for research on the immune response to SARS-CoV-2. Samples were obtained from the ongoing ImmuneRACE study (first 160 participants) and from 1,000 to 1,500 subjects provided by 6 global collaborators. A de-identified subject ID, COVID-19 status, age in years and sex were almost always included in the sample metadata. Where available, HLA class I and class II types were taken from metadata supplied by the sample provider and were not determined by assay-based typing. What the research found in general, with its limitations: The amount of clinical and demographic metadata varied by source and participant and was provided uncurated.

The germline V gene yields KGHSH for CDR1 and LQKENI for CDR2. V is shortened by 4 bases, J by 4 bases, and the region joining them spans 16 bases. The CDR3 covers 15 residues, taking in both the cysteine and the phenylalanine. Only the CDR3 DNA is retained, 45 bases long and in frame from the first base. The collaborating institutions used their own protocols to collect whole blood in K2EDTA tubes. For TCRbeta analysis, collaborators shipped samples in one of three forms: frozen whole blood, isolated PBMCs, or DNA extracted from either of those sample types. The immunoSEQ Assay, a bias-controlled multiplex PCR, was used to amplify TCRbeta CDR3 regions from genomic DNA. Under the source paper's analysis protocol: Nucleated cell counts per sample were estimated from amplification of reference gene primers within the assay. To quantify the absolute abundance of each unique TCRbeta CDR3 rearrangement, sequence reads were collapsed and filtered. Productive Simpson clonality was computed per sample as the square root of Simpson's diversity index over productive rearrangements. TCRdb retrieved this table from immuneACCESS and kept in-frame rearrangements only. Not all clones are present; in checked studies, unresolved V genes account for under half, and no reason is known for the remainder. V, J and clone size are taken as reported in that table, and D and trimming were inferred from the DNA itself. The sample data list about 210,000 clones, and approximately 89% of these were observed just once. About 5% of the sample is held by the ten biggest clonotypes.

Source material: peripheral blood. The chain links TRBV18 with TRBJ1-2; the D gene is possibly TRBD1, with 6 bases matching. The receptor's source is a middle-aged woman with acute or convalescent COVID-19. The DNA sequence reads TGTGCCAGCTCACTCAGGGGTGGGACACTCTATGGCTACACCTTC. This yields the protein CASSLRGGTLYGYTF.